Described below is a single T cell receptor (beta chain) sequence and its context. Its cognate antigen has yet to be identified. Base qualities were left out, and no much larger clone turns up one base away. TCRbeta CDR3 regions were amplified from genomic DNA using the immunoSEQ Assay, a bias-controlled multiplex PCR. The authors' pipeline ran thus. Within the assay, amplification of reference gene primers was used to estimate how many nucleated cells each sample contained. Sequence reads were collapsed and filtered to measure the absolute abundance of every unique TCRbeta CDR3 rearrangement. For each sample, productive Simpson clonality was calculated as the square root of Simpson's diversity index across productive rearrangements. TCRdb carries this immuneACCESS record with in-frame sequences only. Its versions omit some clonotypes, under half of them owing to an unresolved V gene in the studies checked, with the rest unexplained. The DNA was the basis for D and trimming; V, J and clone size are from that table. The sample table shows around 300,000 clones, and nearly 90% are seen once. 0.95% to 1.3% of the sample is in the top ten clones.

From the germline V gene, CDR1 is SGHTA and CDR2 is FQGNSA. The trim is 5 bases for V and 4 bases for J, with a gap of 14 bases between the germline ends. The CDR3 measures 14 amino acids from cysteine to phenylalanine. The CDR3 DNA has 42 bases and is translated from base 1. The sample comes from a study of blood T cell repertoires in COVID-19 (TCRdb year 2020). Some background on the complete study: Samples covering the acute and convalescent phases of COVID-19 were provided by collaborators in the United States, Italy and Spain. The material from the prospective study consisted of cDNA or gDNA derived from T cells, B-cell-depleted T cells, or PBMCs. Subjects who had been exposed to COVID-19, were actively infected with it, or had recovered from it provided the deeply sampled blood TCRbeta repertoires that made up the dataset. The repertoires were made available in a free public database intended to serve as a resource for research on the immune response to SARS-CoV-2. Samples were obtained from the ongoing ImmuneRACE study (first 160 participants) and from about 1,300 subjects provided by 6 global collaborators. Sample metadata almost always included a de-identified subject ID, COVID-19 status, age in years and sex. Where HLA class I and class II types were available, the types were taken from metadata supplied by the sample provider, not from assay-based typing.

In Seattle, one collaborating source enrolled patients while the infection was active and tracked those patients longitudinally over the course of disease. The collaborating institutions used their own protocols to collect whole blood in K2EDTA tubes. For TCRbeta analysis, collaborators shipped samples in one of three forms: frozen whole blood, isolated PBMCs, or DNA extracted from either of those sample types. What the authors observed across the whole study: The quantity of clinical and demographic metadata differed by source and by participant and was supplied without curation.

The specimen sequenced was peripheral blood. The TCR sequence derives from a woman aged 40-49 years with COVID-19, enrolled during active disease. The rearrangement combines TRBV7-2 with TRBJ1-2, and possibly TRBD1, on 5 matching bases. The DNA sequence reads TGTGCCAGCAGCCTCCAGGGTAATTCCTATGGCTACACCTTC. This sequence encodes CASSLQGNSYGYTF.